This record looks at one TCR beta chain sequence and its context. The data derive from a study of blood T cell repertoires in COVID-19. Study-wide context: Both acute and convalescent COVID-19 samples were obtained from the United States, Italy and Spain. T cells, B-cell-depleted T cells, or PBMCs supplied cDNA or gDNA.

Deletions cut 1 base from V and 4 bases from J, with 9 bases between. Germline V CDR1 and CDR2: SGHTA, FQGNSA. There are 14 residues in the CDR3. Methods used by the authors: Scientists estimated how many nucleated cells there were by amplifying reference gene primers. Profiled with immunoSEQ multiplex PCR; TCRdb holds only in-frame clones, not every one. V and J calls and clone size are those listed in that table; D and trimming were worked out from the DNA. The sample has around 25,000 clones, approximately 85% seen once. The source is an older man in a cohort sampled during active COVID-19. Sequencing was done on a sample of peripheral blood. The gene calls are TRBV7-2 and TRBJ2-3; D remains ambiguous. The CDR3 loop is CASSLVFRPDTQYF. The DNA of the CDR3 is TGTGCCAGCAGCTTAGTTTTTCGTCCAGATACGCAGTATTTT.